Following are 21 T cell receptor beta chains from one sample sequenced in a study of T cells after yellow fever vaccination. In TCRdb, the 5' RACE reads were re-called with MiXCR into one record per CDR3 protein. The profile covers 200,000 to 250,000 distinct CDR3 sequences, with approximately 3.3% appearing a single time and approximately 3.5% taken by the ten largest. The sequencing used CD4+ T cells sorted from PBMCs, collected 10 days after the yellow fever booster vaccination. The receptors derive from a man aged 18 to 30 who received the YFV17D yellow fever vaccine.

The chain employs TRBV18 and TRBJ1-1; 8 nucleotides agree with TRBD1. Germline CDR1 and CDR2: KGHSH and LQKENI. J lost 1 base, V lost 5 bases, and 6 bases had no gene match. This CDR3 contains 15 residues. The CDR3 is CASSSRQGRNTEAFF. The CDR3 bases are TGTGCCAGCTCATCCCGACAGGGGCGGAACACTGAAGCTTTCTTT.

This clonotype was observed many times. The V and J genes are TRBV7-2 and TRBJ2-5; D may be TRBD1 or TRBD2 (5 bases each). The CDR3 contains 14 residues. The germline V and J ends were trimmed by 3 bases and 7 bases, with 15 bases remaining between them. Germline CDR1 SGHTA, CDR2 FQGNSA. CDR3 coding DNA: TGTGCCAGCAGCTTTGACGGGGCTCAATTGACCCAGTACTTC. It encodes CASSFDGAQLTQYF.

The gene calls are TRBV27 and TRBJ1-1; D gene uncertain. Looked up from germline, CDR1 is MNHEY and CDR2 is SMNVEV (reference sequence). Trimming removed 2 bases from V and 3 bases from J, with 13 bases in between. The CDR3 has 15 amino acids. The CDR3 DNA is TGTGCCAGCAGTTTAGTTTACACGGGAGACACTGAAGCTTTCTTT. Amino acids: CASSLVYTGDTEAFF.

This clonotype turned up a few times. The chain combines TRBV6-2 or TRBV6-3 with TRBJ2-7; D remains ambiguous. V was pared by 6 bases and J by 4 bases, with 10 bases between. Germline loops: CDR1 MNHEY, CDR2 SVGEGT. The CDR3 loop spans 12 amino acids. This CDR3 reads CASRSLLYEQYV. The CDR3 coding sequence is TGTGCCAGCAGAAGCCTCCTATACGAGCAGTACGTC.

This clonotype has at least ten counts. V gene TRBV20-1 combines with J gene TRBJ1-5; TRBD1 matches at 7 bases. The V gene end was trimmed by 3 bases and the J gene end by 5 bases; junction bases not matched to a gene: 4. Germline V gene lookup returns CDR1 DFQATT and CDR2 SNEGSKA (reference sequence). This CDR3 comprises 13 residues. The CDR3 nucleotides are TGCAGTGCTAGCGCAGACAGGGATCAGCCCCAGCATTTT. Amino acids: CSASADRDQPQHF.

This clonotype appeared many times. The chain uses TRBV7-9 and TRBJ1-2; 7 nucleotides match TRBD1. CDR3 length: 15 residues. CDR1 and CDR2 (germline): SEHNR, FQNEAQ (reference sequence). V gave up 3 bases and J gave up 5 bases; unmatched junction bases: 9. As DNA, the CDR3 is TGTGCCAGCAGCTTTGGGAGAGGGGGCGCTTATGGCTACACCTTC. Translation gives CASSFGRGGAYGYTF.

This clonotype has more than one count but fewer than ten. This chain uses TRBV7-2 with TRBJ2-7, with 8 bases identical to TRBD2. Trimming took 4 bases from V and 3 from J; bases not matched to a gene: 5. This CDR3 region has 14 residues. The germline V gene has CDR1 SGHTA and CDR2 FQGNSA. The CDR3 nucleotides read TGTGCCAGCAGCTCCCAGCGGGGGAACTACGAGCAGTACTTC. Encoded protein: CASSSQRGNYEQYF.

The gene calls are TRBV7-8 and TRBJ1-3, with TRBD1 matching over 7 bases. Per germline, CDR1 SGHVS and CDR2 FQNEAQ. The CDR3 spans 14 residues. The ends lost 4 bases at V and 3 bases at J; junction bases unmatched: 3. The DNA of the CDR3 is TGTGCCAGCAGCTCGGGACAGATTGGAAACACCATATATTTT. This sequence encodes CASSSGQIGNTIYF.

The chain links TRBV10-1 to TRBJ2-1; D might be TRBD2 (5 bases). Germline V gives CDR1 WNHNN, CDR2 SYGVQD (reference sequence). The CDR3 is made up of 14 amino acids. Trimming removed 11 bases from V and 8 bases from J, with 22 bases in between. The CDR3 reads CARPGRGFTYEQFF. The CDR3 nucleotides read TGCGCCCGCCCCGGCCGAGGGTTCACTTATGAGCAGTTCTTC.

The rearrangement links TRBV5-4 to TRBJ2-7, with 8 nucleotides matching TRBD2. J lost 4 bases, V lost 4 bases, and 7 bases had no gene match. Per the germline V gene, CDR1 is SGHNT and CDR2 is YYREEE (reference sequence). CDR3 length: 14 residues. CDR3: CASSPGGTPYEQYV. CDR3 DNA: TGTGCCAGCAGCCCGGGGGGGACGCCTTACGAGCAGTACGTC.

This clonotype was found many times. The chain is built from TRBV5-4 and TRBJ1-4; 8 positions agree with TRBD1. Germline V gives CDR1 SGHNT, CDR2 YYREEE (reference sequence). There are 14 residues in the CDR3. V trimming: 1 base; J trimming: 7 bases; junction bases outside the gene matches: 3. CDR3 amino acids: CASSLQGAVEKLFF. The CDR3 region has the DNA TGTGCCAGCAGCTTGCAGGGGGCGGTTGAAAAACTGTTTTTT.

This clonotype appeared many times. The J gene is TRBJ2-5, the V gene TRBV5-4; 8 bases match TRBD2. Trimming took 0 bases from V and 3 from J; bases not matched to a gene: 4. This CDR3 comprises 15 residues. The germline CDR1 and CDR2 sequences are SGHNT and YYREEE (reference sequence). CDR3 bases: TGTGCCAGCAGCTTGGAACCGGGACTAGAAGAGACCCAGTACTTC. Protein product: CASSLEPGLEETQYF.

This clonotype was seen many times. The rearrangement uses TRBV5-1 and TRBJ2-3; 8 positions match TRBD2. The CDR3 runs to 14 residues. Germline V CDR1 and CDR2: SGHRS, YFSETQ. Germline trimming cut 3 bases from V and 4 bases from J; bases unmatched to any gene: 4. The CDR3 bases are TGCGCCAGCAGCTATAGCGGGGTAGCAGATACGCAGTATTTT. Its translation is CASSYSGVADTQYF.

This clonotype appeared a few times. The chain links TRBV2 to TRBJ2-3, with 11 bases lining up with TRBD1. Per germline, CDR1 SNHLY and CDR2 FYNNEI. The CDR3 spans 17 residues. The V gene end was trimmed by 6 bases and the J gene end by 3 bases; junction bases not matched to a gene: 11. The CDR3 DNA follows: TGTGCCAGCAGCGTGAACCCCCGGGACAGGGGGACAGATACGCAGTATTTT. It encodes CASSVNPRDRGTDTQYF.

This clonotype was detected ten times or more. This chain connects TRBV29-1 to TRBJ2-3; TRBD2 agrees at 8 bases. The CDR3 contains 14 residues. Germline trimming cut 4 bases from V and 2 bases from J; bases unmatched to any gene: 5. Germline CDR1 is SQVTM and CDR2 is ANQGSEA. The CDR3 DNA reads TGCAGCGTTGTTCGGACTAGCAACACAGATACGCAGTATTTT. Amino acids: CSVVRTSNTDTQYF.

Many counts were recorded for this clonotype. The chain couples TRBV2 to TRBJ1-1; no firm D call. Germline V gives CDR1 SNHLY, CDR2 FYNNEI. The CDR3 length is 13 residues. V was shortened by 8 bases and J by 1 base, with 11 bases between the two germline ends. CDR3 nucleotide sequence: TGTGCCAGCGAGGGTATCCCGAACACTGAAGCTTTCTTT. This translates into CASEGIPNTEAFF.

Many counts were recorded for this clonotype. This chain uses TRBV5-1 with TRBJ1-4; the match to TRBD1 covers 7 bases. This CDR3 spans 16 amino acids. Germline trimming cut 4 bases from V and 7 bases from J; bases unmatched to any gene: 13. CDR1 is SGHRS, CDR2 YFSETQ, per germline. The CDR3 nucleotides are TGCGCCAGCAGCACGGGACAGCCGAGAAACCTTGAAAAACTGTTTTTT. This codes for CASSTGQPRNLEKLFF.

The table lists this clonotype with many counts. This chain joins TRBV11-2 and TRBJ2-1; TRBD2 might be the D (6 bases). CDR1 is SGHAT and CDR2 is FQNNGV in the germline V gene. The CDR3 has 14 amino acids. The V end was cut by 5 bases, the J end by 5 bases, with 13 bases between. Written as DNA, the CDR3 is TGTGCCAGCAGCACCAGACTAGGCGACAATGAGCAGTTCTTC. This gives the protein CASSTRLGDNEQFF. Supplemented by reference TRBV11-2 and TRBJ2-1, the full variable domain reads EAGVAQSPRYKIIEKRQSVAFWCNPISGHATLYWYQQILGQGPKLLIQFQNNGVVDDSQLPKDRFSAERLKGVDSTLKIQPAKLEDSAVYLCASSTRLGDNEQFFGPGTRLTVL.

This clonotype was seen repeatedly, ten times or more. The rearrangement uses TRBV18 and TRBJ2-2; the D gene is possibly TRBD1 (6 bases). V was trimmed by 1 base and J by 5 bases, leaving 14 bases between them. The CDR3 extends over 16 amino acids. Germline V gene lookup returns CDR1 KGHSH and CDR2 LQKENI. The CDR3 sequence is CASSPLLGARTGELFF. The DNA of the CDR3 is TGTGCCAGCTCACCACTGTTGGGGGCTCGAACCGGGGAGCTGTTTTTT.

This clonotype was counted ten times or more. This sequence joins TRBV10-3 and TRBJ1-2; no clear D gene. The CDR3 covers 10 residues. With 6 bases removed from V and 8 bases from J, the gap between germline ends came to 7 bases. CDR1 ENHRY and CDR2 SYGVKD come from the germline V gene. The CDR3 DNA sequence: TGTGCCATCAGGGCGGGAGGCTACACCTTC. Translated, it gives CAIRAGGYTF.

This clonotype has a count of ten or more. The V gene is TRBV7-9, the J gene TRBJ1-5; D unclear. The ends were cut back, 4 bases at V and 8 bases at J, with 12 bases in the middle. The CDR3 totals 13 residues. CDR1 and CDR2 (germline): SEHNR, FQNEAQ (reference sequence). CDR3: CASSSRRGEPQHF. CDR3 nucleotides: TGTGCCAGCAGCTCCCGTCGGGGTGAGCCCCAGCATTTT.